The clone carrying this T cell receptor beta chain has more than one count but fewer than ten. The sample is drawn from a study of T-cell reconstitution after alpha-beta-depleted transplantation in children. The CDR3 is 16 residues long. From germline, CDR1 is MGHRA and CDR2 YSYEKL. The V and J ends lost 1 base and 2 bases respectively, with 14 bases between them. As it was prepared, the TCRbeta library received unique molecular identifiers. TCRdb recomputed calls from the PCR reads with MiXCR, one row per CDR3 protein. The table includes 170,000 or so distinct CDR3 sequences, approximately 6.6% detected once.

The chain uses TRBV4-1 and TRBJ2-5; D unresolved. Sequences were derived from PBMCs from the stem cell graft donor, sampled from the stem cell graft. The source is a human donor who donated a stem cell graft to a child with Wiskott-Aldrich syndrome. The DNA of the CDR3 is TGCGCCAGCAGCCAAGCCCCTGGCAGGAGACAAGAGACCCAGTACTTC. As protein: CASSQAPGRRQETQYF.